This T cell receptor (beta chain) was sequenced in a study of blood T cell repertoires in COVID-19. Trimming took 4 bases from V and 1 from J, leaving 4 bases between them. Germline CDR1 and CDR2: SQVTM and ANQGSEA. This CDR3 comprises 11 residues. Generated by immunoSEQ multiplex PCR, the TCRdb table keeps only in-frame clones and is missing some. There are about 200,000 clones in the sample; 85% occur only once, and about 5% lies in the top ten. This receptor was obtained from a woman of 80 years or more with acute or convalescent COVID-19. The sequencing input was peripheral blood. V and J are TRBV29-1 and TRBJ1-2; unclear D gene. For the CDR3, the DNA is TGCAGCGTTGGGCATAACTATGGCTACACCTTC. This gives the protein CSVGHNYGYTF.